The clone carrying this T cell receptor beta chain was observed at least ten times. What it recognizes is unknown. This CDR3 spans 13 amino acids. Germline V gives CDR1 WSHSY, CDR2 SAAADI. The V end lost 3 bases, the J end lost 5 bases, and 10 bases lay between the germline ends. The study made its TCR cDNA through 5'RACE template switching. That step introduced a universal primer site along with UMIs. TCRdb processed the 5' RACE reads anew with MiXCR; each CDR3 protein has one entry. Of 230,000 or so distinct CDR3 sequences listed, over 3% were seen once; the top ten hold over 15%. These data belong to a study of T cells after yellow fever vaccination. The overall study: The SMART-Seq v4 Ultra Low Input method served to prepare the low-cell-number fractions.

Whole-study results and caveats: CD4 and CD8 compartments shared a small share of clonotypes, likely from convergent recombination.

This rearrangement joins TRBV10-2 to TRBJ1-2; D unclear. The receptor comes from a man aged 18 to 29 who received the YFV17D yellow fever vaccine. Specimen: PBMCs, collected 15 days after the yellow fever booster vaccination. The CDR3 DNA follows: TGCGCCAGCAGTGACCCGGCAATTTATGGCTACACCTTC. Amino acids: CASSDPAIYGYTF.